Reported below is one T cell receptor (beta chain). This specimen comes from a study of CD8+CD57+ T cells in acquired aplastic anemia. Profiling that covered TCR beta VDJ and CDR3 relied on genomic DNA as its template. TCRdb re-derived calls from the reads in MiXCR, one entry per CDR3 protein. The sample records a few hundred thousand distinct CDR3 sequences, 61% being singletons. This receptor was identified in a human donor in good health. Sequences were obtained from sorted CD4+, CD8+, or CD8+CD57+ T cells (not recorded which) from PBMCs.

The CDR3 DNA reads TGTGCCAGCAGCGAGACAGTCCAAGAGACCCAGTACTTC. It encodes CASSETVQETQYF. The chain couples TRBV9 to TRBJ2-5; perhaps TRBD1 as D (5 bases). Germline V gives CDR1 SGDLS, CDR2 YYNGEE. V lost 3 bases and J lost 1, with 7 bases in between. CDR3 length: 13 residues.